This T cell receptor beta chain comes out of a study of CD8+ T cells in alopecia areata. General study results and limits: Sequencing of scalp tissue also captures the resident alphabeta T cells of normal skin. Mice showed clearer TCR sharing than patients did, a gap that was possibly HLA-related.

In each case, RNA was isolated and then reverse transcribed into cDNA as the sequencing template. Assay used: immunoSEQ multiplex PCR; TCRdb lists only in-frame clones, some missing. The data contain more than 200,000 clones, 67% of them seen just once; the ten biggest clones take up 1.2%. The CDR3 sequence is 14 residues long. Germline V gene data show CDR1 as SEHNR and CDR2 as FQNEAQ (reference sequence). The ends lost 5 bases at V and 6 bases at J; junction bases unmatched: 4. Sorting of CD4+ and CD8+ T cells was performed on PBMCs. As to this clone: Its matching antigen is unknown.

This specimen was CD4+ T cells sorted from blood, taken at week 0. This receptor was obtained from a human donor with alopecia areata. The chain links TRBV7-9 to TRBJ1-4; the match to TRBD1 covers 9 bases. CDR3 in DNA: TGTGCCAGCAGCCGGGACAGGGTGGATGAAAAACTGTTTTTT. It codes for CASSRDRVDEKLFF.